The T cell receptor beta chain under discussion was sequenced for a study of cytomegalovirus exposure and HLA in healthy donors. Findings and limits, study-wide: Previously analyzed data showed that most TCR beta V segments were productive at a frequency of about 90% or about 30%.

V shed 4 bases, J shed 2 bases, and the junction held 5 bases outside the gene matches. This CDR3 contains 16 residues. Germline loops: CDR1 SGDLS, CDR2 YYNGEE. With 60 Vbeta and 13 Jbeta primers, the PCR was carried out. Method: immunoSEQ multiplex PCR; TCRdb's copy keeps in-frame clones and lacks some. In the table there are about 150,000 clones, roughly 83% of which are singletons. About this clone: Antigen unknown.

The sequence was collected from a boy aged 2-15 years in good health and CMV-seronegative. The specimen was PBMCs. The J gene is TRBJ2-1, the V gene TRBV9, with 11 nucleotides matching TRBD2. Written as DNA, the CDR3 is TGTGCCAGCAGCCCTACTAGCGGGGGAACCTACAATGAGCAGTTCTTC. Translating it yields CASSPTSGGTYNEQFF.